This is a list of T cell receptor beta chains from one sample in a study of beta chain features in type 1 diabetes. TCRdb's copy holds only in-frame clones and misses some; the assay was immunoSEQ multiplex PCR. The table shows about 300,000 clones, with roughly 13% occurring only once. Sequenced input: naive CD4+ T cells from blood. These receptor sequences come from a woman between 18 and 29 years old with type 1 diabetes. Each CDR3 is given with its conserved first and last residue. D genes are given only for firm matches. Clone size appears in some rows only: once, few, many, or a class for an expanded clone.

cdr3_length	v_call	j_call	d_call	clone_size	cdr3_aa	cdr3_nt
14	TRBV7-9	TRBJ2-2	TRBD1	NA	CASQGALGTGELFF	TGTGCCAGCCAGGGGGCGTTGGGCACCGGGGAGCTGTTTTTT
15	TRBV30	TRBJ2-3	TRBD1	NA	CAWSVDRAYTDTQYF	TGTGCCTGGAGTGTCGACAGGGCTTACACAGATACGCAGTATTTT
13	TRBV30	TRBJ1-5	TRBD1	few	CAWRGTGNQPQHF	TGTGCCTGGAGAGGGACAGGGAATCAGCCCCAGCATTTT
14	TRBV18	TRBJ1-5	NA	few	CASSPEVNSQPQHF	TGTGCCAGCTCACCAGAGGTGAATAGTCAGCCCCAGCATTTT
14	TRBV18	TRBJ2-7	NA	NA	CASSPPVGSYEQYF	TGTGCCAGCTCACCACCAGTCGGTAGCTACGAGCAGTACTTC
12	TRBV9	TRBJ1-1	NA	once	CASSVGESEAFF	TGTGCCAGCAGCGTAGGGGAGTCTGAAGCTTTCTTT
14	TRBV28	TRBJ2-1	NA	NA	CASSLWGLGDEQFF	TGTGCCAGCAGTTTATGGGGTTTAGGGGATGAGCAGTTCTTC
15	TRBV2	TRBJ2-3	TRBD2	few	CASSERSGRPDTQYF	TGTGCCAGCAGTGAAAGAAGCGGGAGACCCGATACGCAGTATTTT
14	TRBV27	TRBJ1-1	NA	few	CASSLRTLNTEAFF	TGTGCCAGCAGTTTAAGGACACTGAACACTGAAGCTTTCTTT
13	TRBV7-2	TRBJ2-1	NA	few	CASSPSGFLEQFF	TGTGCCAGCAGCCCAAGCGGATTTCTTGAGCAGTTCTTC
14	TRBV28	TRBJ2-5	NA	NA	CASSFLEYQETQYF	TGTGCCAGCAGTTTTCTCGAGTACCAAGAGACCCAGTACTTC
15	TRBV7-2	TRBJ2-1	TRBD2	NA	CASSLGLAENNEQFF	TGTGCCAGCAGCTTAGGACTAGCGGAAAACAATGAGCAGTTCTTC
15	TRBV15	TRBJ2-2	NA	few	CATRVGAGNTGELFF	TGTGCCACCAGGGTGGGGGCTGGGAACACCGGGGAGCTGTTTTTT
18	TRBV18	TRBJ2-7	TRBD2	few	CASSPSLAGALIDYEQYF	TGTGCCAGCTCACCGAGCCTAGCGGGAGCCTTGATTGACTACGAGCAGTACTTC
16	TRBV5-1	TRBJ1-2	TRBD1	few	CASSLTGTGRTYGYTF	TGCGCCAGCAGCCTGACCGGGACAGGGAGGACCTATGGCTACACCTTC
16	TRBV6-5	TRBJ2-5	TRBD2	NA	CASSFGGLAGGETQYF	TGTGCCAGCAGTTTTGGGGGACTAGCGGGAGGAGAGACCCAGTACTTC
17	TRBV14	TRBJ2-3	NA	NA	CASSQRSSSALTDTQYF	TGTGCCAGCAGCCAGCGATCGTCTAGCGCCCTCACAGATACGCAGTATTTT
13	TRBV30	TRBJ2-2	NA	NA	CAWSPYGSGELFF	TGTGCCTGGAGTCCCTACGGGAGCGGGGAGCTGTTTTTT
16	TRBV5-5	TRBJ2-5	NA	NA	CASSFQGALGRETQYF	TGTGCCAGCAGCTTCCAGGGGGCCCTCGGGAGGGAGACCCAGTACTTC
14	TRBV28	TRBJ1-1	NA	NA	CASKRGELNTEAFF	TGTGCCAGCAAAAGGGGCGAACTGAACACTGAAGCTTTCTTT
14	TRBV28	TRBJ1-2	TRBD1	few	CASSPGTELYGYTF	TGTGCCAGCAGTCCAGGGACAGAGTTATATGGCTACACCTTC
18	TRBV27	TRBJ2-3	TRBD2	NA	CASSSSGSSYWGTDTQYF	TGTGCCAGCAGTAGTAGCGGGAGTTCTTATTGGGGGACAGATACGCAGTATTTT
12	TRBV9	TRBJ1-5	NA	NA	CASGGGNQPQHF	TGTGCCAGCGGGGGGGGGAATCAGCCCCAGCATTTT
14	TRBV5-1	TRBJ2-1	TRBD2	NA	CASSLAGGTDEQFF	TGCGCCAGCAGTCTAGCGGGAGGAACTGATGAGCAGTTCTTC
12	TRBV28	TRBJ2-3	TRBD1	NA	CARQGSADTQYF	TGTGCCAGACAGGGGAGCGCAGATACGCAGTATTTT